A selection of T cell receptor beta chains follows, all from one sample in a study of blood T cell repertoires in COVID-19. Measured with immunoSEQ multiplex PCR; TCRdb has only the in-frame clones, and not every one. The data show more than 75,000 clones, 88% seen once. The sample was peripheral blood. These receptors were obtained from a woman older than 75 with active COVID-19. Each CDR3 is given with its conserved first and last residue. A D gene is named only where the DNA matches it firmly. Rows may omit the clone size; those that give it use once, few, many or a size class.

v_gene	j_gene	d_gene	abundance	CDR3nt	CDR3aa
TRBV6-4	TRBJ2-7	TRBD1	few	TGTGCCAGCAGCCTAGACAGGGCCCGACCTTCCTACGAGCAGTACTTC	CASSLDRARPSYEQYF
TRBV29-1	TRBJ1-1	NA	NA	TGCAGCGTTGGGGGACTCTCGAACACTGAAGCTTTCTTT	CSVGGLSNTEAFF
TRBV18	TRBJ2-6	NA	NA	TGTGCCAGCTCCCGGGGGACAGCCTTCTCTGGGGCCAACGTCCTGACTTTC	CASSRGTAFSGANVLTF
TRBV5-1	TRBJ2-7	TRBD1	NA	TGCGCCAGCAGCCCAGGGGGACAGGGTACAAGCGAGCAGTACTTC	CASSPGGQGTSEQYF
TRBV5-1	TRBJ1-2	NA	NA	TGCGCCAGCAGCTTACAGGGAGACTATGGCTACACCTTC	CASSLQGDYGYTF
TRBV7-8	TRBJ1-5	NA	NA	TGTGCCAGCAGCGGAGTACACAATAGCAATCAGCCCCAGCATTTT	CASSGVHNSNQPQHF
TRBV3-1/TRBV3-2	TRBJ1-3	NA	NA	TGTGCCAGCAGCCAAGGGTTAGGGACATCCTCTGGAAACACCATATATTTT	CASSQGLGTSSGNTIYF
TRBV7-9	TRBJ1-1	TRBD1	NA	TGTGCCAGCAGGGACAAGGACAGGGGACTGAACACTGAAGCTTTCTTT	CASRDKDRGLNTEAFF
TRBV5-1	TRBJ2-5	TRBD1	NA	TGCGCCAGCAGCTTGGGCAGGGGGGAGACCCAGTACTTC	CASSLGRGETQYF
TRBV4-1	TRBJ1-6	NA	NA	TGCGCCAGCAGCCAACCGGAGGATCTCTCCTATAATTCACCCCTCCACTTT	CASSQPEDLSYNSPLHF